The 8 T cell receptor beta chains listed next were all sequenced from one sample in a study of cytomegalovirus exposure and HLA in healthy donors. PCR involved 60 Vbeta and 13 Jbeta primers. The assay was immunoSEQ multiplex PCR, and TCRdb's table has in-frame clones only and misses some. The sample contains 100,000 or so clones, about 88% of which appear only once. The sample comprised PBMCs. These receptors originate from a man aged 18 to 29 in good health and CMV-seronegative.

This clone was detected a few times. The chain has TRBV7-3 and TRBJ2-1; 11 bases are shared with TRBD2. The germline V gene encodes CDR1 SGHTA and CDR2 FQGTGA. The CDR3 consists of 15 residues. V lost 4 bases and J lost 4; bases outside the gene matches: 3. The CDR3: CASSYSGREYNEQFF. The CDR3 DNA is TGTGCCAGCAGCTATAGCGGGAGGGAGTACAATGAGCAGTTCTTC.

This chain links TRBV9 with TRBJ2-3; D not resolved. The CDR3 sequence is 13 residues long. The germline V and J ends were trimmed by 1 base and 1 base, with 4 bases remaining between them. Germline V CDR1 and CDR2: SGDLS, YYNGEE. CDR3 sequence: CASSVTGTDTQYF. DNA for the CDR3: TGTGCCAGCAGCGTAACAGGCACAGATACGCAGTATTTT.

The gene calls are TRBV7-9 and TRBJ2-1, with 9 bases that match TRBD2. The CDR3 is 15 amino acids. Losses at the gene ends were 5 bases for V and 4 bases for J; bases not matched to a gene: 6. Germline CDR1 and CDR2: SEHNR and FQNEAQ (reference sequence). CDR3 residues: CASSLVAGGYNEQFF. CDR3 nucleotides: TGTGCCAGCAGCCTCGTTGCGGGAGGGTACAATGAGCAGTTCTTC. Supplemented by reference TRBV7-9 and TRBJ2-1, the full variable domain reads DTGVSQNPRHKITKRGQNVTFRCDPISEHNRLYWYRQTLGQGPEFLTYFQNEAQLEKSRLLSDRFSAERPKGSFSTLEIQRTEQGDSAMYLCASSLVAGGYNEQFFGPGTRLTVL.

The chain is built from TRBV29-1 and TRBJ2-7; D is perhaps TRBD2 (5 bases). Germline V CDR1 and CDR2: SQVTM, ANQGSEA. The CDR3 sequence is 14 residues long. Trimming took 1 base from V and 5 from J, leaving 15 bases between them. DNA of the CDR3: TGCAGCGTTGAAGTTCTTCCCGGGAACAACGAGCAGTACTTC. Protein: CSVEVLPGNNEQYF.

The chain links TRBV6-4 to TRBJ2-1; 12 positions agree with TRBD2. The germline V gene encodes CDR1 MRHNA and CDR2 SNTAGT. Trimming at V came to 6 bases and at J to 5 bases, leaving 5 bases not matched to a gene. The CDR3 is 15 amino acids. The CDR3: CASSETSGGNNEQFF. The CDR3 coding sequence is TGTGCCAGCAGCGAGACTAGCGGGGGCAACAATGAGCAGTTCTTC.

This clone came up once. The chain recombines TRBV7-2 with TRBJ1-2, with 10 bases lining up with TRBD1. J lost 4 bases, V lost 5 bases, and 7 bases had no gene match. The CDR3 totals 15 residues. Germline assignment: CDR1 SGHTA and CDR2 FQGNSA. This chain's CDR3 is CASSPGGDRGYGYTF. The CDR3 bases are TGTGCCAGCAGCCCGGGGGGGGACAGGGGCTATGGCTACACCTTC. Full variable domain (rest looked up from reference TRBV7-2 and TRBJ1-2): GAGVSQSPSNKVTEKGKDVELRCDPISGHTALYWYRQSLGQGLEFLIYFQGNSAPDKSGLPSDRFSAERTGGSVSTLTIQRTQQEDSAVYLCASSPGGDRGYGYTFGSGTRLTVV.

The CDR3 coding sequence is TGTGCCAGCAGTCCCGGGACAGGCAACTATGGCTACACCTTC. Encoded protein: CASSPGTGNYGYTF. The rearrangement uses TRBV6-4 and TRBJ1-2, with TRBD1 matching 8 bases. There are 14 residues in the CDR3. Trimming took 5 bases from V and 2 from J; bases not matched to a gene: 4. The V gene's germline CDR1 is MRHNA and CDR2 SNTAGT.

The rearrangement joins TRBV14 to TRBJ1-2; possibly TRBD1 for D (5 bases). Germline CDR1 is SGHDN and CDR2 is FVKESK. V lost 4 bases, J lost 10 bases, and 13 bases lay in between. The length of the CDR3 is 12 residues. In DNA, the CDR3 is TGTGCCAGCAGCCGATTGGGGGGTCCCTACACCTTC. It encodes CASSRLGGPYTF.